This T cell receptor (beta chain) is drawn from a study of regulatory T cells in long-lasting Graves disease. Study in general: Antithyroid drug exposure in newly diagnosed Graves' patients had lasted under 3 months.

Study-level findings and limits: TRBV28, TRBJ1-2 and TRBJ2-5 were favored in persistent disease.

The time point denotes: newly diagnosed GD, antithyroid drugs for less than 3 months. Generation of the TCR library employed RNA extracted from PBMCs. The table lists this clonotype with a few counts. No antigen is known for it. The TCR beta library used iRepertoire HTBI primers with Arm-PCR amplification of CDR3. Each CDR3 protein is one row after TCRdb ran MiXCR on the multiplex PCR reads. The data show 350,000 to 550,000 distinct CDR3 sequences, roughly 15% seen once. V dropped 8 bases and J dropped 4 bases, with 11 bases sitting between them. The CDR3 spans 13 residues. In germline, CDR1 is SGHTA, CDR2 FQGNSA. These data were likewise used in another study, on T cells in Graves' hyperthyroidism and ophthalmopathy. That study reports: The authors' 13 V-J model separated ophthalmopathy from stable hyperthyroidism.

The origin of this receptor is a young woman with Graves disease. The source material was peripheral blood mononuclear cells (PBMCs), sampled at new diagnosis, from a patient treated with antithyroid drugs. The chain has TRBV7-2 and TRBJ2-2; tentatively, D is TRBD2 (6 bases). Written as DNA, the CDR3 is TGTGCCAGCGGTGGCGGGACCACCGGGGAGCTGTTTTTT. Protein: CASGGGTTGELFF.